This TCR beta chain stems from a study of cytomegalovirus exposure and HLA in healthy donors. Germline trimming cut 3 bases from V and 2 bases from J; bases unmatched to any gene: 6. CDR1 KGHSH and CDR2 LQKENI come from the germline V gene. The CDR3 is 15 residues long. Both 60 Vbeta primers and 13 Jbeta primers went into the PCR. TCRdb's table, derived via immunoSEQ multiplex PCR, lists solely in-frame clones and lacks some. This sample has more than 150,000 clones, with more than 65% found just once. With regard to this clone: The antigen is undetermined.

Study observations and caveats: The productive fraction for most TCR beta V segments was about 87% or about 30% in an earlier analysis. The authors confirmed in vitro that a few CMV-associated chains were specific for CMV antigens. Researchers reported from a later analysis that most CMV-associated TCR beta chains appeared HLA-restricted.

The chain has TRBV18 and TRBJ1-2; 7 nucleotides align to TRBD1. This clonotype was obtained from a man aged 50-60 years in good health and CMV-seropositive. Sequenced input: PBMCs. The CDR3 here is CASSPDRLGNYGYTF. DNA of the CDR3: TGTGCCAGCTCACCGGACAGGTTGGGCAACTATGGCTACACCTTC.